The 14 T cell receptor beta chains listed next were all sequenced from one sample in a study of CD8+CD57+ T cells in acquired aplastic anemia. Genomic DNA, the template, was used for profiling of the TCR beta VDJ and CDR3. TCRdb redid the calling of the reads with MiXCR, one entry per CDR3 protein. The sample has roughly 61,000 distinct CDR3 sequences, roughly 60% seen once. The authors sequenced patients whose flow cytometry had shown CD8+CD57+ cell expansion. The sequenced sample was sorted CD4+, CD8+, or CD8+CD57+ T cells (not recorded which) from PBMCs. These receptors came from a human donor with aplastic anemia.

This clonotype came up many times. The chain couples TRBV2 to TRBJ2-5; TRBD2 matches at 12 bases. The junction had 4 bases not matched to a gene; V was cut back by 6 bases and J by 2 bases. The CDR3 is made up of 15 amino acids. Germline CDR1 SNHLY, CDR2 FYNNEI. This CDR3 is CASRGTSGSQETQYF. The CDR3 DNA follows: TGTGCCAGCAGGGGGACTAGCGGGTCACAAGAGACCCAGTACTTC.

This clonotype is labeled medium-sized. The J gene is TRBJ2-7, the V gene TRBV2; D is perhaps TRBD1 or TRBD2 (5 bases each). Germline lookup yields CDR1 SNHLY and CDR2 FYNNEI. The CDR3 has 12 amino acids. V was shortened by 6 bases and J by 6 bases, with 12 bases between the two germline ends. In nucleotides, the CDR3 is TGTGCCAGCAGCCACCGGGACCCCGAGCAGTACGTC. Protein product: CASSHRDPEQYV.

The DNA for the CDR3 is TGTGCCAGCAGTCGGACAGGCCGCGGGACTGAAGCTTTCTTT. Its protein product is CASSRTGRGTEAFF. The chain couples TRBV2 to TRBJ1-1; TRBD1 matches at 7 bases. CDR3 size: 14 residues. CDR1 SNHLY and CDR2 FYNNEI come from the germline V gene. Germline trimming cut 5 bases from V and 5 bases from J; bases unmatched to any gene: 8.

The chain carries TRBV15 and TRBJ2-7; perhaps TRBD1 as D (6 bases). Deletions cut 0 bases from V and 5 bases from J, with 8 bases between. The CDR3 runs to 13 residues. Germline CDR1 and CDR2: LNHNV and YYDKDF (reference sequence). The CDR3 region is CATSRERDNEQYF. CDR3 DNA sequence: TGTGCCACCAGCAGAGAGAGGGACAACGAGCAGTACTTC.

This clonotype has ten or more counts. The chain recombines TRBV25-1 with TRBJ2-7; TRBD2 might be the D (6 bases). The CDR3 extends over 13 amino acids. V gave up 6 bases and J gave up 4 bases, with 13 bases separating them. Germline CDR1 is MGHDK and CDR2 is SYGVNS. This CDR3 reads CASRGGDSYEQYF. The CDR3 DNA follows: TGTGCCAGCAGGGGAGGAGACAGTTACGAGCAGTACTTC.

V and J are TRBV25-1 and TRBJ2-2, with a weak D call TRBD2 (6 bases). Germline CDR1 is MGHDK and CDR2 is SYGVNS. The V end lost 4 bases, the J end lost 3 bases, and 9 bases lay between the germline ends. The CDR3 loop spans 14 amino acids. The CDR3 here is CASSAGSDTGELFF. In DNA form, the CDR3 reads TGTGCCAGCAGTGCCGGGAGTGACACCGGGGAGCTGTTTTTT.

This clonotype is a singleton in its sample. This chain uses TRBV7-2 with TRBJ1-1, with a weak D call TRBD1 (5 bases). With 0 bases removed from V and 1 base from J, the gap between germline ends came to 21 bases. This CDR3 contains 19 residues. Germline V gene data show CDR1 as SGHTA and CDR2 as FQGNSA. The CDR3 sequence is CASSLASGLTTHTNTEAFF. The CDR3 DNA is TGTGCCAGCAGCTTAGCGTCAGGGCTAACAACTCACACGAACACTGAAGCTTTCTTT.

This CDR3 reads CASSLVTDNEQFF. DNA for the CDR3: TGCGCCAGCAGCTTAGTCACCGACAATGAGCAGTTCTTC. This rearrangement joins TRBV5-1 to TRBJ2-1; no clear D gene. V was clipped by 2 bases and J by 5 bases, with 8 bases between them. This CDR3 has 13 residues. The germline V gene has CDR1 SGHRS and CDR2 YFSETQ. The full variable domain, with the rest looked up from reference TRBV5-1 and TRBJ2-1, is KAGVTQTPRYLIKTRGQQVTLSCSPISGHRSVSWYQQTPGQGLQFLFEYFSETQRNKGNFPGRFSGRQFSNSRSEMNVSTLELGDSALYLCASSLVTDNEQFFGPGTRLTVL.

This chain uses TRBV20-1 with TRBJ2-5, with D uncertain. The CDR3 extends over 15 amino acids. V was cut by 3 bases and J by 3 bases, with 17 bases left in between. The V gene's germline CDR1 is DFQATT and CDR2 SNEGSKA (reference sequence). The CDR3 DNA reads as TGCAGTGCTAGTGTTCGGGCTTACACAAAAGAGACCCAGTACTTC. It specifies CSASVRAYTKETQYF.

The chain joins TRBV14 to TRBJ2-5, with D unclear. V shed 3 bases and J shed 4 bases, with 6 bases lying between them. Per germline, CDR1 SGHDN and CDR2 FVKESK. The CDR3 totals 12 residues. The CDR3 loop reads CASSHDGETQYF. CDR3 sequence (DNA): TGTGCCAGCAGCCACGACGGAGAGACCCAGTACTTC.

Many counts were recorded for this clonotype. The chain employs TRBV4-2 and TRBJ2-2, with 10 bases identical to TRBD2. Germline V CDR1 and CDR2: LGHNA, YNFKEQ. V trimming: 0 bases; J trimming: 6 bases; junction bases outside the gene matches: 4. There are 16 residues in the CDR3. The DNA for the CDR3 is TGTGCCAGCAGCCAAGAGGGGAGCGGGGGGGCCGGGGAGCTGTTTTTT. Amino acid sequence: CASSQEGSGGAGELFF.

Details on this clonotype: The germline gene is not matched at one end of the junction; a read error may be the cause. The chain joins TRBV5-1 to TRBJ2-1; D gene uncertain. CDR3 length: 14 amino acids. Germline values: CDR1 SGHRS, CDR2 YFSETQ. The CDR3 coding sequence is TGCGCCTGCAGCTTACCGGGCTCCTACAATGAGCAGTTCTTC. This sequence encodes CACSLPGSYNEQFF.

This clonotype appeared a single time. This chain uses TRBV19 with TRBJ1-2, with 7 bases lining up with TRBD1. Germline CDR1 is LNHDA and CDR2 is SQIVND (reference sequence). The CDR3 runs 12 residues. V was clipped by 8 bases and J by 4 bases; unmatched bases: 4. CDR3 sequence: CASADRIYGYTF. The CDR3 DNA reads TGTGCCAGTGCGGACAGGATCTATGGCTACACCTTC.

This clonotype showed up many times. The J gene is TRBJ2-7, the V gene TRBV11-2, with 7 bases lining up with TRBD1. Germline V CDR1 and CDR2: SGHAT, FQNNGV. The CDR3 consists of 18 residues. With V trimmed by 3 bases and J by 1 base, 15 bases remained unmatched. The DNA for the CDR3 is TGTGCCAGCAGCTTTCATCCAGACGGGACAGCCCTTTCCTACGAGCAGTACGTC. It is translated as CASSFHPDGTALSYEQYV.